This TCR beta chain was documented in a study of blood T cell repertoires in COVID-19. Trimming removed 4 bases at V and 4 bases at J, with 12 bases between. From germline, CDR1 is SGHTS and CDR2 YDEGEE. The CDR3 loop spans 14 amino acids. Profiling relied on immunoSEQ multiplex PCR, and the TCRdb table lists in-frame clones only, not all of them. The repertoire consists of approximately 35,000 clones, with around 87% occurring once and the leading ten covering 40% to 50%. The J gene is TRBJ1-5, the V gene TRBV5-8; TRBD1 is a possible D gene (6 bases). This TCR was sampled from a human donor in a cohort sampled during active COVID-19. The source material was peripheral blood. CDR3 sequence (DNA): TGTGCCAGCAGCACTGGGACACCGAATCAGCCCCAGCATTTT. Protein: CASSTGTPNQPQHF.